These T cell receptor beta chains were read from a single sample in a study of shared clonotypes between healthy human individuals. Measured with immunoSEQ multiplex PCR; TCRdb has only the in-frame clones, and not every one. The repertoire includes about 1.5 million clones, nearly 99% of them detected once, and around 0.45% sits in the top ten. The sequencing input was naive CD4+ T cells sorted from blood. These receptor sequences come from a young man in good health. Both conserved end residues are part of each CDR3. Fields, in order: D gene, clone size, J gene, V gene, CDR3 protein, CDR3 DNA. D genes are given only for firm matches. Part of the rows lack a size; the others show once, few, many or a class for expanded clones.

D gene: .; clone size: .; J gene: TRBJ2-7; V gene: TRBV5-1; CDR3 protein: CASSLMAGNTLEQYF; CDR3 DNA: TGCGCCAGCAGCTTGATGGCGGGAAATACCCTAGAGCAGTACTTC
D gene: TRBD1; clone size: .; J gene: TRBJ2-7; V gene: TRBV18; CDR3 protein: CASSPSRDRPYEQYF; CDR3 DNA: TGTGCCAGCTCACCCAGCCGGGACAGACCCTACGAGCAGTACTTC
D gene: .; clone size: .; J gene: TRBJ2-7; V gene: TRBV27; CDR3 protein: CASSPMGARTATSFYEQYF; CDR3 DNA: TGTGCCAGCAGTCCCATGGGGGCCCGGACTGCTACTAGTTTTTACGAGCAGTACTTC
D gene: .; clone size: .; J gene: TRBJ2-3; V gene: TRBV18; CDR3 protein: CASSPPGSDTQYF; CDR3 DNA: TGTGCCAGCTCACCACCTGGCTCTGATACGCAGTATTTT
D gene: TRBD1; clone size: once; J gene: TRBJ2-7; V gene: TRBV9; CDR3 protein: CASSRGGSSYEQYF; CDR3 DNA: TGTGCCAGCAGCCGAGGGGGCAGCTCCTACGAGCAGTACTTC
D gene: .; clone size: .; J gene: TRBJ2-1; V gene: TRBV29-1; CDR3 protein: CSVAGPGDEQFF; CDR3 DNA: TGCAGCGTGGCTGGGCCGGGGGATGAGCAGTTCTTC
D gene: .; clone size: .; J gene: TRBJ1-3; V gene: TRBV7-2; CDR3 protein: CASSLDRAGNTIYF; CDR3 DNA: TGTGCCAGCAGCTTAGACAGGGCTGGAAACACCATATATTTT
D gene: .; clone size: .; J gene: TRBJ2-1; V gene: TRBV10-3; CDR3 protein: CAIKEGLSYNEQFF; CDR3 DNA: TGTGCCATCAAGGAGGGCCTGTCCTACAATGAGCAGTTCTTC
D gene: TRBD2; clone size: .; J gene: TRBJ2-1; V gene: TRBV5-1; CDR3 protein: CASAPGLAGSINEQFF; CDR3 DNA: TGCGCCAGCGCCCCGGGACTAGCGGGCAGCATTAATGAGCAGTTCTTC
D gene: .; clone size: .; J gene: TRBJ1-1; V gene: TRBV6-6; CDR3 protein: CASSYSVGRLNTEAFF; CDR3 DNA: TGTGCCAGCAGTTACTCGGTGGGCCGACTGAACACTGAAGCTTTCTTT
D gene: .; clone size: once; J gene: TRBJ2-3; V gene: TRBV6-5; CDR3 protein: CASTTGDTQYF; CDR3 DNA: TGTGCCAGCACCACCGGGGATACGCAGTATTTT
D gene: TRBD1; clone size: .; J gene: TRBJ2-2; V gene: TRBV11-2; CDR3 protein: CASSLSYRGHTGELFF; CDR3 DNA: TGTGCCAGCAGCTTAAGTTACAGGGGGCACACCGGGGAGCTGTTTTTT
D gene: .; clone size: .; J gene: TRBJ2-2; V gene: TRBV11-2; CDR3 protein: CASSPRGGTTTGELFF; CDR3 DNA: TGTGCCAGCAGCCCTAGGGGAGGGACAACCACCGGGGAGCTGTTTTTT
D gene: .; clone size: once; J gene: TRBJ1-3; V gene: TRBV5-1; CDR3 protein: CASSLWVPGDGNTIYF; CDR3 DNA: TGCGCCAGCAGCTTGTGGGTACCAGGGGACGGAAACACCATATATTTT
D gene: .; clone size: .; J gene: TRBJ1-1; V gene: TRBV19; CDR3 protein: CASSTPMNTEAFF; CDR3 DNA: TGTGCCAGTAGCACCCCCATGAACACTGAAGCTTTCTTT
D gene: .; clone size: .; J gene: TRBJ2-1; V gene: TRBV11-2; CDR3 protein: CASSLWSYYNEQFF; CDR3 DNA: TGTGCCAGCAGCTTATGGTCTTACTACAATGAGCAGTTCTTC
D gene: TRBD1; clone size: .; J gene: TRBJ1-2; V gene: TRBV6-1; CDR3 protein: CASSLVTGLDGYTF; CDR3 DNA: TGTGCCAGCAGTCTCGTGACAGGGTTGGATGGCTACACCTTC
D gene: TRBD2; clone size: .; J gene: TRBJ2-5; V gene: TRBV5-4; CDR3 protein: CASSLQVAGGETQYF; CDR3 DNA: TGTGCCAGCAGCTTGCAAGTAGCGGGAGGAGAGACCCAGTACTTC
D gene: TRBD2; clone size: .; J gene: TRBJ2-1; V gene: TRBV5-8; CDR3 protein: CASSLGLAGYNEQFF; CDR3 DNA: TGTGCCAGCAGCTTGGGACTAGCGGGATACAATGAGCAGTTCTTC
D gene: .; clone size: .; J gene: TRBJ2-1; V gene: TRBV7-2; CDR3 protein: CASSLGGMPYNEQFF; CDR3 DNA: TGTGCCAGCAGCTTAGGAGGGATGCCTTACAATGAGCAGTTCTTC
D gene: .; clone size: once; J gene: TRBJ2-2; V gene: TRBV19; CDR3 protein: CASSTISIGELFF; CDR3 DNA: TGTGCCAGTAGTACCATCTCTATTGGGGAGCTGTTTTTT
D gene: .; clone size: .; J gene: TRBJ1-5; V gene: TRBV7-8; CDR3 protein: CASSSQLGNQPQHF; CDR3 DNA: TGTGCCAGCAGCTCGCAACTAGGCAATCAGCCCCAGCATTTT
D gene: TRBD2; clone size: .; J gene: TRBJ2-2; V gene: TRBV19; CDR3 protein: CASSGLAGAGELFF; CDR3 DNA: TGTGCCAGTAGCGGACTAGCGGGAGCCGGGGAGCTGTTTTTT
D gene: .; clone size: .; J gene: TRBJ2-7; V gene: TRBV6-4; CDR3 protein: CASSVPSRIALSSYEQYF; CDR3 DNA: TGTGCCAGCAGTGTTCCCTCGAGAATCGCGCTTAGCTCCTACGAGCAGTACTTC
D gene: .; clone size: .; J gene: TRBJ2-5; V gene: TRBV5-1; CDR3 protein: CAPTTGETQYF; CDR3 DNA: TGCGCCCCAACCACCGGAGAGACCCAGTACTTC
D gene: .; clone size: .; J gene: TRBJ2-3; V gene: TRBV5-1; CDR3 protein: CASSPPDQTDTQYF; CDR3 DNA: TGCGCCAGCAGCCCGCCCGACCAGACAGATACGCAGTATTTT
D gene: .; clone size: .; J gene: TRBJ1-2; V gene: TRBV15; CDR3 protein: CATSRDFGDGYTF; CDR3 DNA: TGTGCCACCAGCAGAGATTTTGGAGATGGCTACACCTTC
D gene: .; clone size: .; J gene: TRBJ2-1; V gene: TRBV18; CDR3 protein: CASSPPRGSYNEQFF; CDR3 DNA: TGTGCCAGCTCACCACCAAGGGGCTCCTACAATGAGCAGTTCTTC
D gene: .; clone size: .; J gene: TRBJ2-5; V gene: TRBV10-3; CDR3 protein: CAISESGVETQYF; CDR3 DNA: TGTGCCATCAGTGAGTCCGGGGTGGAGACCCAGTACTTC
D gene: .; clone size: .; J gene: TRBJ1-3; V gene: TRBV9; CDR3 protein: CASSARDRNSGNTIYF; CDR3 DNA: TGTGCCAGCAGCGCGCGGGACCGAAATTCAGGAAACACCATATATTTT
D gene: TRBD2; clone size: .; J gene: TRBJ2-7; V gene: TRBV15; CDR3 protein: CATSRERGGLSDEQYF; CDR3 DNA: TGTGCCACCAGCAGAGAGAGGGGAGGGTTATCGGACGAGCAGTACTTC
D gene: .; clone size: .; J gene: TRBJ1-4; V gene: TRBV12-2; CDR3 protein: CASRLDDRDSEKLFF; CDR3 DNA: TGTGCAAGTCGCTTAGACGACAGGGACTCTGAAAAACTGTTTTTT
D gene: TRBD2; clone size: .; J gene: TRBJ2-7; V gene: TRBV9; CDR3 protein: CASSAATSDSTYEQYF; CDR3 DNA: TGTGCCAGCAGCGCGGCCACTAGCGACTCTACTTACGAGCAGTACTTC
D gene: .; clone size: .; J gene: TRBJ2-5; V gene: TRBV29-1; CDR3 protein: CSVEDGGETQYF; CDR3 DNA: TGCAGCGTTGAAGATGGGGGGGAGACCCAGTACTTC
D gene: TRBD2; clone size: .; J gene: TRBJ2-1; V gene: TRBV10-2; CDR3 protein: CASLNSGRGGNEQFF; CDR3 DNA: TGCGCCAGCCTGAATAGCGGGAGGGGGGGAAATGAGCAGTTCTTC
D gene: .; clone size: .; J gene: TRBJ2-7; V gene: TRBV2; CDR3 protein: CASSRSSYEQYF; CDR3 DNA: TGTGCCAGCTCCAGGAGTTCCTACGAGCAGTACTTC